The next 18 T cell receptor beta chains were all read from a single sample in a study of T cell responses to AZD1222 COVID-19 vaccine (dated by TCRdb to 2020 to 2023). The time point label on this specimen signifies: baseline before first vaccination. The library was built by means of the immunoSEQ multiplex PCR assay. TCRdb's version of the immuneACCESS table is confined to in-frame rearrangements and falls short of the full clone set. An unresolved V gene accounts for under half of the shortfall where checked; the remainder is of unknown origin. This sample gives 140,000 to 150,000 clones in total; around 90% of them show up just once. Under 4.5% of the sample is in the top ten clones. The sample in question was peripheral blood, obtained on day 0 of AZD1222 vaccination. The source is an adult in good health.

The chain carries TRBV29-1 and TRBJ2-3; maybe TRBD1 (7 bases). The V and J ends lost 3 bases and 5 bases respectively, with 15 bases between them. The CDR3 sequence is 14 residues long. Per germline, CDR1 SQVTM and CDR2 ANQGSEA. The chain's CDR3 is CSVDPTGRRDTQYF. The CDR3, as DNA: TGCAGCGTTGATCCGACAGGGAGGAGAGATACGCAGTATTTT.

The V and J genes are TRBV7-6 and TRBJ2-7, with D unresolved. Deletions cut 1 base from V and 2 bases from J, with 15 bases between. Germline CDR1 SGHVS, CDR2 FNYEAQ. This CDR3 comprises 16 residues. CDR3: CASSLGTRALAYEQYF. CDR3 in DNA: TGTGCCAGCAGCTTAGGAACGAGAGCATTGGCCTACGAGCAGTACTTC.

Only a few counts were recorded for this clone. The chain joins TRBV4-1 to TRBJ1-4; possibly TRBD1 for D (6 bases). In germline, CDR1 is MGHRA, CDR2 YSYEKL. V lost 0 bases, J lost 3 bases, and 14 bases lay in between. CDR3 length: 17 residues. This chain's CDR3 is CASSQDPGQNPNEKLFF. CDR3 coding DNA: TGCGCCAGCAGCCAAGATCCTGGACAGAACCCTAATGAAAAACTGTTTTTT.

This chain connects TRBV29-1 to TRBJ2-7, with a weak D call TRBD2 (5 bases). The CDR3 contains 11 residues. V lost 7 bases to trimming and J lost 1 base, with 8 bases between them. From germline, CDR1 is SQVTM and CDR2 ANQGSEA. The CDR3: CSASGSYEQYF. The CDR3 bases are TGCAGCGCCAGCGGATCCTACGAGCAGTACTTC.

The rearrangement uses TRBV19 and TRBJ2-4; 11 bases are shared with TRBD2. The V gene's germline CDR1 is LNHDA and CDR2 SQIVND (reference sequence). This CDR3 has 17 residues. The junction had 8 bases not matched to a gene; V was cut back by 5 bases and J by 2 bases. CDR3 coding DNA: TGTGCCAGTAGTGCCCCCGGGACTAGCGGACCCAAAAACATTCAGTACTTC. Translation: CASSAPGTSGPKNIQYF.

The rearrangement links TRBV14 to TRBJ2-3; 7 bases fit TRBD2. The CDR3 runs 14 residues. Trimming cost V 11 bases and J 0 bases; bases outside gene matches: 8. The germline CDR1 and CDR2 sequences are SGHDN and FVKESK. The CDR3 loop reads CAGKAGSSTDTQYF. CDR3 bases: TGTGCCGGAAAAGCGGGAAGTAGCACAGATACGCAGTATTTT.

The V and J genes are TRBV3-1 (or the pseudogene TRBV3-2) and TRBJ2-7; 7 nucleotides line up with TRBD2. With V trimmed by 1 base and J by 3 bases, 12 bases remained unmatched. Germline V gene data show CDR1 as LGHDT and CDR2 as YNNKEL (reference sequence). This CDR3 comprises 17 residues. The CDR3 here is CASSQGGEGIGFYEQYF. In DNA, the CDR3 is TGTGCCAGCAGCCAAGGCGGGGAGGGAATAGGGTTCTACGAGCAGTACTTC.

This chain uses TRBV19 with TRBJ1-2, with 7 bases lining up with TRBD1. Germline assignment: CDR1 LNHDA and CDR2 SQIVND (reference sequence). The CDR3 sequence is 15 residues long. With V trimmed by 3 bases and J by 5 bases, 9 bases remained unmatched. CDR3 in amino acids: CASSMAGTASYGYTF. The CDR3, as DNA: TGTGCCAGTAGTATGGCCGGGACAGCTAGTTATGGCTACACCTTC.

This chain joins TRBV19 and TRBJ2-2, with 7 bases lining up with TRBD2. The CDR3 totals 15 residues. Germline V gene sequence: CDR1 LNHDA, CDR2 SQIVND (reference sequence). The V segment lost 9 bases and the J segment 7 bases; nucleotides outside the gene matches: 14. The CDR3 is CASIPRASGSGELFF. As DNA, the CDR3 is TGTGCCAGCATCCCCAGGGCTAGCGGTAGCGGGGAGCTGTTTTTT.

The chain has TRBV24-1 and TRBJ2-7; D ambiguous. Germline loops: CDR1 KGHDR, CDR2 SFDVKD. The length of the CDR3 is 12 residues. The V end was cut by 3 bases, the J end by 7 bases, with 9 bases between. The CDR3 region has the DNA TGTGCCACCAGTGATCAAGGCGTAGAGCAGTACTTC. Residues: CATSDQGVEQYF.

The chain joins TRBV19 to TRBJ2-7, with 7 nucleotides matching TRBD1. The J segment lost 5 bases and the V segment lost 5 bases, leaving 21 bases of the junction unmatched. The CDR3 totals 18 residues. Germline V lookup: CDR1 LNHDA, CDR2 SQIVND (reference sequence). CDR3 residues: CASSPPGQPGGGFDEQYF. The CDR3 bases are TGTGCCAGTAGTCCCCCGGGACAGCCTGGAGGAGGTTTCGACGAGCAGTACTTC.

This clone was seen a single time. The chain has TRBV7-2 and TRBJ2-1; 7 bases map to TRBD2. The CDR3 covers 17 residues. Germline CDR1 SGHTA, CDR2 FQGNSA. J was trimmed by 6 bases and V by 0 bases; bases with no gene match: 11. CDR3 protein: CASSLASQRDWGNEQFF. As DNA, the CDR3 is TGTGCCAGCAGCTTAGCGAGTCAGCGGGATTGGGGCAATGAGCAGTTCTTC.

The chain is built from TRBV4-2 and TRBJ2-2; perhaps D is TRBD1 or TRBD2 (5 bases each). Trimming removed 4 bases from V and 3 bases from J, with 9 bases in between. The germline V gene encodes CDR1 LGHNA and CDR2 YNFKEQ. The CDR3 extends over 14 amino acids. The CDR3 region is CASSRGEYTGELFF. Written as DNA, the CDR3 is TGTGCCAGCAGCCGAGGGGAGTACACCGGGGAGCTGTTTTTT.

V gene TRBV27 combines with J gene TRBJ1-2; D may be TRBD1 (6 bases). Germline V gene lookup returns CDR1 MNHEY and CDR2 SMNVEV (reference sequence). Trimming stripped 5 bases from V and 7 bases from J, with 11 bases between. This CDR3 is built from 12 residues. The CDR3 spells CASSQEGGGYTF. CDR3 DNA: TGTGCCAGCAGTCAGGAAGGGGGTGGCTACACCTTC.

The chain has TRBV24-1 and TRBJ2-7; 8 nucleotides match TRBD1. Germline V CDR1 and CDR2: KGHDR, SFDVKD. The CDR3 length is 19 residues. V was pared by 1 base and J by 1 base, with 14 bases of the junction left unmatched. The DNA for the CDR3 is TGTGCCACCAGTGATTTAAGGACAGGGTTTTTGGAAACTTCCTACGAGCAGTACTTC. Its translation: CATSDLRTGFLETSYEQYF.

This clone was observed once. The gene calls are TRBV19 and TRBJ1-2, with no clear D. CDR1 is LNHDA, CDR2 SQIVND, per germline (reference sequence). This CDR3 has 13 amino acids. V lost 7 bases and J lost 4, with 13 bases in between. The CDR3 DNA is TGTGCCAGTACCCGAATCGGAGGCTATGGCTACACCTTC. Amino acid sequence: CASTRIGGYGYTF.

This clone appeared once. This chain joins TRBV3-1 (or the pseudogene TRBV3-2) and TRBJ2-7; 9 nucleotides align to TRBD1. This CDR3 has 13 amino acids. Germline assignment: CDR1 LGHDT and CDR2 YNNKEL (reference sequence). The V segment lost 9 bases and the J segment 4 bases; nucleotides outside the gene matches: 7. The CDR3: CASGQGYEYEQYF. The CDR3 nucleotides read TGTGCCAGTGGACAGGGGTATGAATACGAGCAGTACTTC.

This clone was detected a few times. This sequence joins TRBV28 and TRBJ1-2, with a tentative D call TRBD1 (5 bases). Germline V lookup: CDR1 MDHEN, CDR2 SYDVKM. The CDR3 consists of 13 residues. V lost 7 bases, J lost 8 bases, and 17 bases lay in between. CDR3 coding DNA: TGTGCCAGCAACTCGGGGCGCGCGGGAGGCTACACCTTC. Translating gives CASNSGRAGGYTF.